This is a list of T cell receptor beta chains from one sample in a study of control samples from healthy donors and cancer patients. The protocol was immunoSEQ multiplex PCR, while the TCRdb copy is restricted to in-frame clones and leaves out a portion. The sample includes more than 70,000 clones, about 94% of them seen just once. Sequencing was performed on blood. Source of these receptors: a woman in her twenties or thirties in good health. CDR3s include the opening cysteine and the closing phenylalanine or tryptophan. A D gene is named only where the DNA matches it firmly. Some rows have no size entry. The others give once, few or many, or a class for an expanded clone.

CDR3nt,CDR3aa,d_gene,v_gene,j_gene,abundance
TGTGCCAGCAGTACAAGGCCGAGAACATACTCCTATAATTCACCCCTCCACTTT,CASSTRPRTYSYNSPLHF,NA,TRBV27,TRBJ1-6,NA
TGTGCCAGTATTGGCCCAGGGGGGTCGGAAAAACTGTTTTTT,CASIGPGGSEKLFF,TRBD1,TRBV19,TRBJ1-4,NA
TGTGCCAGCAGCCGGGAGGCAGGGAACTCTGAAGCTTTCTTT,CASSREAGNSEAFF,NA,TRBV28,TRBJ1-1,NA
TGTGCCAGCAGCCAAGATGTGGCGCCCGGGCTAGTAACCGGGGAGCTGTTTTTT,CASSQDVAPGLVTGELFF,NA,TRBV3-1/TRBV3-2,TRBJ2-2,NA
TGTGCCGCCAGAGGAGGCCTTCTTAGCAATCAGCCCCAGCATTTT,CAARGGLLSNQPQHF,NA,TRBV19,TRBJ1-5,NA
TGTGCCAGCAGTCCGTCTCAGGGGTTAGGGCAGTTCTTC,CASSPSQGLGQFF,NA,TRBV11-2,TRBJ2-1,NA
TGTGCCAGCAGTCCAGGGACAATAAGGTCGGGCTACACCTTC,CASSPGTIRSGYTF,NA,TRBV6-5,TRBJ1-2,NA
TGTGCCAGCAGTTCTTCACTAGCGGGGTACACAGATACGCAGTATTTT,CASSSSLAGYTDTQYF,TRBD2,TRBV28,TRBJ2-3,NA
TGTGCCAGCAGTCCCAGTGACAGGGGTGGCGAAAAACTGTTTTTT,CASSPSDRGGEKLFF,TRBD1,TRBV6-5,TRBJ1-4,NA
TGTGCCAGCAGTTACGCAGCGGGGGGTTACTACGAGCAGTACTTC,CASSYAAGGYYEQYF,TRBD2,TRBV6-2/TRBV6-3,TRBJ2-7,NA
TGTGCCAGCAGTTTTGGGGGTGGCTACACCTTC,CASSFGGGYTF,NA,TRBV12-3/TRBV12-4,TRBJ1-2,NA
TGTGCCAGCTCACCCCGGACAGGGAGCCTCTCTGGGGCCAACGTCCTGACTTTC,CASSPRTGSLSGANVLTF,TRBD1,TRBV18,TRBJ2-6,NA
TGTGCCACCAGTGACAGCACAGATACGCAGTATTTT,CATSDSTDTQYF,NA,TRBV24-1,TRBJ2-3,NA
TGTGCCAGCAGCCAACTTGACGGGGGGAACACCGGGGAGCTGTTTTTT,CASSQLDGGNTGELFF,NA,TRBV3-1/TRBV3-2,TRBJ2-2,NA
TGTGCCAGCTCACCACGACCAACGGGAGGGAACTATAATTCACCCCTCCACTTT,CASSPRPTGGNYNSPLHF,NA,TRBV18,TRBJ1-6,NA
TGCGCCAGCAGCGGCCTACAGGGGGCAGACAATGAGCAGTTCTTC,CASSGLQGADNEQFF,TRBD1,TRBV5-1,TRBJ2-1,NA
TGTGCCATCAGTGAACGGAGAACCCCTGGAAACACCATATATTTT,CAISERRTPGNTIYF,NA,TRBV10-3,TRBJ1-3,NA
TGTGCCAGTAGTAATCCCCCGGGACATACTCCTCGAGGGGATCAGCCCCAGCATTTT,CASSNPPGHTPRGDQPQHF,NA,TRBV19,TRBJ1-5,NA
TGCGCCAGCAGTGATGATCCCAATGAGCAGTTCTTC,CASSDDPNEQFF,NA,TRBV10-1,TRBJ2-1,NA
TGTGCCAGTAGAAATTCCGGGACAGCGAACTATGGCTACACCTTC,CASRNSGTANYGYTF,TRBD1,TRBV19,TRBJ1-2,NA
TGTGCCAGCAGCTTAGCGGCGCGGGGGCATTCCTACGAGCAGTACTTC,CASSLAARGHSYEQYF,NA,TRBV7-6,TRBJ2-7,NA
TGTGCCAGTAGTCTTTTAGGGGGCACTGAAGCTTTCTTT,CASSLLGGTEAFF,NA,TRBV19,TRBJ1-1,NA
TGCAGTGCTAGTTCACAGGGGGGGGGTAAAGCTGAAGCTTTCTTT,CSASSQGGGKAEAFF,TRBD1,TRBV20-1,TRBJ1-1,NA
TGCGCCAGCAGCTTGCCGGGGGGGCCCAGCACAGATACGCAGTATTTT,CASSLPGGPSTDTQYF,TRBD2,TRBV5-1,TRBJ2-3,NA
TGTGCCAGCAGGCTAGCGGGGATCAACAATGAGCAGTTCTTC,CASRLAGINNEQFF,TRBD2,TRBV2,TRBJ2-1,NA
TGTGCCAGCAGTTTGGCCAGGGACCATCAGCCCCAGCATTTT,CASSLARDHQPQHF,NA,TRBV27,TRBJ1-5,NA
TGTGCCATCAGTGAGGGAGGTGACTATGGCTACACCTTC,CAISEGGDYGYTF,NA,TRBV10-3,TRBJ1-2,NA
TGTGCCAGCAACCTGGGACAACGGCTCGACACTGAAGCTTTCTTT,CASNLGQRLDTEAFF,NA,TRBV5-8,TRBJ1-1,NA
TGTGCCAGCAGTTTATCTCTAAACTATGGCTACACCTTC,CASSLSLNYGYTF,NA,TRBV27,TRBJ1-2,NA
TGTGCCAGCAGCCGCCTAAATGAAAGACTGTTTTTT,CASSRLNERLFF,NA,TRBV3-1/TRBV3-2,TRBJ1-4,NA
TGTGCCAGCTCACCGGAGAACTCTGGAAACACCATATATTTT,CASSPENSGNTIYF,NA,TRBV18,TRBJ1-3,NA
TGTGCCAGCAGTGAATTTGGAGACCTTCAAGAGACCCAGTACTTC,CASSEFGDLQETQYF,NA,TRBV25-1,TRBJ2-5,NA
TGTGCCAGCGCTAGAGAGTCGGGGGAGACCCAGTACTTC,CASARESGETQYF,NA,TRBV7-3,TRBJ2-5,NA
TGTGCCAGCGGCCTAGCCGGCAGCTTCACTGAAGCTTTCTTT,CASGLAGSFTEAFF,NA,TRBV7-2,TRBJ1-1,NA
TGTGCCAGCAGACCCGCTGGGCGGAATTCACCCCTCCACTTT,CASRPAGRNSPLHF,NA,TRBV11-2,TRBJ1-6,NA
TGTGCCAGTAGCACGAGGGATGAGCAGTTCTTC,CASSTRDEQFF,NA,TRBV19,TRBJ2-1,NA
TGCAGTGCTAGTAGAGGGACAGGGCCATTCGAGCAGTACTTC,CSASRGTGPFEQYF,TRBD1,TRBV20-1,TRBJ2-7,NA
TGTGCCAGCAGGAATCACAGGGACGAAAAACTGTTTTTT,CASRNHRDEKLFF,NA,TRBV6-5,TRBJ1-4,NA
TGTGCCAGCTCACCATCCCACACGCGGGGGGGTAGCGGCTACACCTTC,CASSPSHTRGGSGYTF,NA,TRBV18,TRBJ1-2,NA
TGTGCCAGCTCATCGACCGCAGGGGACGGTGGAAACACCATATATTTT,CASSSTAGDGGNTIYF,NA,TRBV18,TRBJ1-3,NA
TGTGCCAGCAGCCCGGTCGATGGTGGCTACACCTTC,CASSPVDGGYTF,NA,TRBV11-2,TRBJ1-2,NA
TGTGCCAGCTCACCCTCGGGGAAAGTGGGGGGCTACACCTTC,CASSPSGKVGGYTF,NA,TRBV18,TRBJ1-2,NA
TGTGCCAGCTCACCACTGACAGGGGATGCTTTCTTT,CASSPLTGDAFF,TRBD1,TRBV18,TRBJ1-1,NA
TGTGCCAGCAGCCCTGGGGGGCGGGGGGCCAACGTCCTGACTTTC,CASSPGGRGANVLTF,NA,TRBV4-2,TRBJ2-6,NA
TGTGCCAGCAGTTTACTTTACCAGGAGCCGAACACTGAAGCTTTCTTT,CASSLLYQEPNTEAFF,NA,TRBV27,TRBJ1-1,NA
TGTGCCACCAGCAGAGATCGGGGGGCGAATGGCTACACCTTC,CATSRDRGANGYTF,NA,TRBV15,TRBJ1-2,NA
TGTGCCAGCAGCCAAGAAGGAGGAGGGAACGGAAACACCATATATTTT,CASSQEGGGNGNTIYF,NA,TRBV4-2,TRBJ1-3,NA
TGTGCCAGCAGTTACGGGGGGACCGGTTATCAAGAGACCCAGTACTTC,CASSYGGTGYQETQYF,NA,TRBV6-6,TRBJ2-5,NA
TGCGCCAGCAGTCCGGGACAGGATTCAACTAATGAAAAACTGTTTTTT,CASSPGQDSTNEKLFF,TRBD1,TRBV5-1,TRBJ1-4,NA
TGCGCCAGCAGCCAGGGGAGCGGGTCCTACGAGCAGTACTTC,CASSQGSGSYEQYF,NA,TRBV4-1,TRBJ2-7,NA
TGTGCCAGCAGCCTCCTACTTGGGACTGAAGCTTTCTTT,CASSLLLGTEAFF,NA,TRBV14,TRBJ1-1,NA
TGTGCCAGCAGCGTAGTGGGGGGGCCTGGCAATGAGCAGTTCTTC,CASSVVGGPGNEQFF,NA,TRBV9,TRBJ2-1,NA
TGTGCCAGCAGCTCCCCGACTGGGGATACGCAGTATTTT,CASSSPTGDTQYF,NA,TRBV11-3,TRBJ2-3,NA
TGCGCCAGCAGCTTGGAGGACAGCGACGAAGCTTTCTTT,CASSLEDSDEAFF,NA,TRBV5-1,TRBJ1-1,NA
TGCGCCAGCAGCCAAGGACAACTGAACACTGAAGCTTTCTTT,CASSQGQLNTEAFF,NA,TRBV5-1,TRBJ1-1,NA
TGTGCCAGCAGTGAAAGTCTGGAGACCGGGGGGACCCAGTACTTC,CASSESLETGGTQYF,NA,TRBV2,TRBJ2-5,few
TGCGCCAGCAGCTTGGGGACTAGCGGTGTCTCGCACGAGCAGTACTTC,CASSLGTSGVSHEQYF,TRBD2,TRBV5-1,TRBJ2-7,NA
TGTGCCAGCTCACCATCCTGGGGGGCGCACACTGAAGCTTTCTTT,CASSPSWGAHTEAFF,NA,TRBV18,TRBJ1-1,few
TGTGCCAGTAGTTCAAATCAAAACAGGGGGGAAAGCACAGATACGCAGTATTTT,CASSSNQNRGESTDTQYF,TRBD1,TRBV19,TRBJ2-3,NA